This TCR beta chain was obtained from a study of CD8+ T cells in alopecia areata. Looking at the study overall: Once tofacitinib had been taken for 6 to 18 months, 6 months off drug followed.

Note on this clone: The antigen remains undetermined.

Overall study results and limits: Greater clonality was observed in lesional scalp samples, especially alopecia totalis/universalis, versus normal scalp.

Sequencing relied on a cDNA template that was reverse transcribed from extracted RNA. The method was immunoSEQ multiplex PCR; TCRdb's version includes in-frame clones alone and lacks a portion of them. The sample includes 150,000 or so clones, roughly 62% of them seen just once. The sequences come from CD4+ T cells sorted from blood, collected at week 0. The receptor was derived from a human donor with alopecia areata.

The CDR3: CASRPGSGFSNQPQHF. The CDR3 DNA sequence: TGCGCCAGCAGACCAGGGTCGGGGTTTAGCAATCAGCCCCAGCATTTT. J is TRBJ1-5 and V is TRBV5-1, with D possibly TRBD1 on 5 matching bases. The CDR3 totals 16 residues. The germline CDR1 and CDR2 sequences are SGHRS and YFSETQ. V dropped 5 bases and J dropped 0 bases, with 15 bases sitting between them.